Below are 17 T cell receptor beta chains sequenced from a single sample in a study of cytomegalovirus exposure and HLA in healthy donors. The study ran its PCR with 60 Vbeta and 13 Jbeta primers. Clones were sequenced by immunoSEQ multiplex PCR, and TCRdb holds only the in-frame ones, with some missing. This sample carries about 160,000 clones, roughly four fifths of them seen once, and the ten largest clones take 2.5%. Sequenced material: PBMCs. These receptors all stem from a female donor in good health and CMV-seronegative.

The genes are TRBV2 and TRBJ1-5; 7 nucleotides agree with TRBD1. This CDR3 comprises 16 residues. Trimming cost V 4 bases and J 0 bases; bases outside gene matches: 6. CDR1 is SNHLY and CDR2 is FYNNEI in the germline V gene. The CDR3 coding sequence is TGTGCCAGCAGTGGAAGCAGGGGGGTTAGCAATCAGCCCCAGCATTTT. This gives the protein CASSGSRGVSNQPQHF. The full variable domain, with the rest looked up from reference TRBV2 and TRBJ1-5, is EPEVTQTPSHQVTQMGQEVILRCVPISNHLYFYWYRQILGQKVEFLVSFYNNEISEKSEIFDDQFSVERPDGSNFTLKIRSTKLEDSAMYFCASSGSRGVSNQPQHFGDGTRLSIL.

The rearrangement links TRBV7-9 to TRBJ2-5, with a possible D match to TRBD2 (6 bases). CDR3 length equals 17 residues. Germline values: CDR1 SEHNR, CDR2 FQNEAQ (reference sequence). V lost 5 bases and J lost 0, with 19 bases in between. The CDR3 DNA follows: TGTGCCAGCAGCCCCCTCATCGTAGCGGTGTACCAAGAGACCCAGTACTTC. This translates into CASSPLIVAVYQETQYF.

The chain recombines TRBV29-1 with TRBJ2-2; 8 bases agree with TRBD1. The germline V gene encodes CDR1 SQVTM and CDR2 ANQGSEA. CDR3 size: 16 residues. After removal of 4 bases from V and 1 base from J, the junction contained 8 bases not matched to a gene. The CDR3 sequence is CSVVDRDGRNTGELFF. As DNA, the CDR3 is TGCAGCGTTGTGGACAGGGACGGCCGGAACACCGGGGAGCTGTTTTTT.

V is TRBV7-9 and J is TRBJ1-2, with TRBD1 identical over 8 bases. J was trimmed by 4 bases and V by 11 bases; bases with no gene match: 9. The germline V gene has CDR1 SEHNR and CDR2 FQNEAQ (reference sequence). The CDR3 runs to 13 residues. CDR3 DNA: TGTGCCGCAGGGACAGGCCTTCTCTATGGCTACACCTTC. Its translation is CAAGTGLLYGYTF.

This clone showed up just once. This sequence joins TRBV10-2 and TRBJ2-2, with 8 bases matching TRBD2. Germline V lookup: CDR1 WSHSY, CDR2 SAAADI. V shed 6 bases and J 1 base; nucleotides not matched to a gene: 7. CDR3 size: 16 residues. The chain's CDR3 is CASRAERGQNTGELFF. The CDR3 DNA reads TGCGCCAGCAGGGCTGAGCGGGGGCAGAACACCGGGGAGCTGTTTTTT.

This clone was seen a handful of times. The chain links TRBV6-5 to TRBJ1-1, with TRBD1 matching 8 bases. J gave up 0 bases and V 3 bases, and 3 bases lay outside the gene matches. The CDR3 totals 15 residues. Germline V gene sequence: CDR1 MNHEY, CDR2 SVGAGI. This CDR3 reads CASSYDRGLNTEAFF. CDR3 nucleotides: TGTGCCAGCAGTTATGACAGGGGTTTGAACACTGAAGCTTTCTTT.

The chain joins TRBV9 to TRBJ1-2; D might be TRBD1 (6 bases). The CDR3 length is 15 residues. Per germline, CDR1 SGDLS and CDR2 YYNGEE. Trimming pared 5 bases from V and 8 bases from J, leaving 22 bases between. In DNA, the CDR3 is TGTGCCAGCAGTTTTAGGGAAGGGGGGGGGCGAGGCTACACCTTC. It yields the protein CASSFREGGGRGYTF.

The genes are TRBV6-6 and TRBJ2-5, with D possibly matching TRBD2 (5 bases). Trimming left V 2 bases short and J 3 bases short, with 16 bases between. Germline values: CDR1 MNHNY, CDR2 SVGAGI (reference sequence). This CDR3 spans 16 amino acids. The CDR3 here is CASSYPGSLREETQYF. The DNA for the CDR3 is TGTGCCAGCAGTTACCCGGGGTCCCTCCGGGAAGAGACCCAGTACTTC.

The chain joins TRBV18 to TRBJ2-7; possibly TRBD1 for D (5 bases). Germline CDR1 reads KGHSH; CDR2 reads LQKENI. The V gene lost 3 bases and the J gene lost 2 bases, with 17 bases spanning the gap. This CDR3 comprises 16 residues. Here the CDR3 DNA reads TGTGCCAGCTCACCCCGGTTTGGGGCCGCCGCCTACGAGCAGTACTTC. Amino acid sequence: CASSPRFGAAAYEQYF.

The CDR3 DNA sequence: TGTGCCAGCAGCCGTGGGGGACTAGCGGGACTCCTCCAAGAGACCCAGTACTTC. Amino acid sequence: CASSRGGLAGLLQETQYF. This chain connects TRBV4-2 to TRBJ2-5; 13 nucleotides agree with TRBD2. Germline V gene data show CDR1 as LGHNA and CDR2 as YNFKEQ. V was clipped by 4 bases and J by 1 base; unmatched bases: 9. The CDR3 totals 18 residues.

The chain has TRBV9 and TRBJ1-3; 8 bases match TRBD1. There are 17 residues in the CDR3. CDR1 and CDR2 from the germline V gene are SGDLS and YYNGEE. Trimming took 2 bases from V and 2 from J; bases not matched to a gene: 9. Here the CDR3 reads CASSVTGRDRPGNTIYF. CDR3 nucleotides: TGTGCCAGCAGCGTGACAGGCCGGGACAGGCCTGGAAACACCATATATTTT.

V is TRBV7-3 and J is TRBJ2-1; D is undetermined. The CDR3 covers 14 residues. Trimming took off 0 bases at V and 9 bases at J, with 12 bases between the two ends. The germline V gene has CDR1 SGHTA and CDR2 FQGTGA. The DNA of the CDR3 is TGTGCCAGCAGCTTAACGGCAGCGAGTTCTGAGCAGTTCTTC. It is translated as CASSLTAASSEQFF.

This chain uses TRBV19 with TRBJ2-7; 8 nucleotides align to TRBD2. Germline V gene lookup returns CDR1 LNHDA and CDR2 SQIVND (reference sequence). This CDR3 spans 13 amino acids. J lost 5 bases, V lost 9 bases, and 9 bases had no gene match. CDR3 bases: TGTGCCAGCAGGCGGGAGGCCGGTCACGAGCAGTACTTC. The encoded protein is CASRREAGHEQYF.

The CDR3 bases are TGTGCCAGCAGTTTATCTGGACTAGCGGGAGTAATCGATGAGCAGTTCTTC. Protein sequence: CASSLSGLAGVIDEQFF. V gene TRBV27 combines with J gene TRBJ2-1, with TRBD2 matching over 13 bases. The V and J ends lost 0 bases and 8 bases, in that order; junction bases with no gene match: 7. The germline V gene encodes CDR1 MNHEY and CDR2 SMNVEV (reference sequence). The CDR3 runs 17 residues.

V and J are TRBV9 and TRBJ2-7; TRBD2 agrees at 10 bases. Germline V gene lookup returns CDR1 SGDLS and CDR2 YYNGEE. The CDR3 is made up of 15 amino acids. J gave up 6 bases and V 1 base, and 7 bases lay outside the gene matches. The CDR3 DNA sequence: TGTGCCAGCAGCGTATCTAGCGGGAGTGAGGCCGAGCAGTACTTC. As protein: CASSVSSGSEAEQYF.

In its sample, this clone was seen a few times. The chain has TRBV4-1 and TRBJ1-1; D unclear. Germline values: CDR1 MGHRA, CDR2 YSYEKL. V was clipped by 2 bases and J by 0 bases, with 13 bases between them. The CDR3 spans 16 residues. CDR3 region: CASSQPPGYLNTEAFF. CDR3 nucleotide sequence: TGCGCCAGCAGCCAACCCCCGGGATACTTGAACACTGAAGCTTTCTTT.

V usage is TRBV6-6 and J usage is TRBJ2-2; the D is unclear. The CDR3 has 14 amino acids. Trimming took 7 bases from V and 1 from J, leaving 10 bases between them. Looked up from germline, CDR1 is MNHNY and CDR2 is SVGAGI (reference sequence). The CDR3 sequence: CASTPAGNTGELFF. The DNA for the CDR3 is TGTGCCAGCACCCCAGCAGGGAACACCGGGGAGCTGTTTTTT.